These T cell receptor beta chains were read from a single sample in a study of blood T cell repertoires in COVID-19. Libraries were prepared by immunoSEQ multiplex PCR; TCRdb keeps only in-frame clonotypes and omits some of them. The sample lists roughly 34,000 clones, 80% to 90% occurring once. The sequencing sample was made of peripheral blood. These receptors were collected from a woman of 80 years or more with active or convalescent COVID-19. The conserved cysteine and the conserved F or W are not part of the CDR3 here.

TRBV19,TRBJ2-1,ASRGGPADSYNEQF
TRBV4-1,TRBJ1-6,ASSQEVGVGAGSPLH
TRBV3-1/TRBV3-2,TRBJ2-5,ASSQGQGAIETQY
TRBV6-5,TRBJ1-1,ASTPDRGNTEAF
TRBV6-5,TRBJ1-6,ASSYSGQGAGSPLH
TRBV5-4,TRBJ2-4,ASSSIDRAKNIQY
TRBV7-6,TRBJ1-5,ASSPDRGDQPQH
TRBV29-1,TRBJ2-2,SVEGPRGRTGVTGELF
TRBV5-5,TRBJ1-1,ASSPRTKNTEAF
TRBV3-1/TRBV3-2,TRBJ1-2,ASSQGQGASCT
TRBV25-1,TRBJ1-2,ASSEDRGPGYGYT
TRBV7-3,TRBJ2-3,ASSISGANTQY
TRBV28,TRBJ1-1,ASSQVNRNTEAF
TRBV12-3/TRBV12-4,TRBJ2-5,ASSFRGLETQY
TRBV11-2,TRBJ1-2,ASSSSHINYGYT
TRBV2,TRBJ2-7,ASSPRPTGTYEQY
TRBV14,TRBJ2-5,ASSLQGLGETQY
TRBV10-3,TRBJ1-2,AISESSVYGYT
TRBV3-1/TRBV3-2,TRBJ1-2,ASSPGGARGYT
TRBV12-3/TRBV12-4,TRBJ2-5,ASNTAGKTQY
TRBV29-1,TRBJ2-2,SVAGQGAWTGELF
TRBV7-6,TRBJ2-3,ASSLRGLAEASTDTQY
TRBV2,TRBJ2-7,ASSEMEMYEQY
TRBV5-4,TRBJ1-6,ASSYDRGYSPLH
TRBV24-1,TRBJ1-5,ATSERGTGRNQPQH
TRBV2,TRBJ2-1,ASSGLAGGRNEQF
TRBV5-4,TRBJ2-7,ASSSPGQGLYEQY
TRBV21-1,TRBJ1-5,ASSPLRGTGLSNQPQH
TRBV10-3,TRBJ1-2,AITETLVNYGYT
TRBV24-1,TRBJ2-3,ATRETTATDTQY
TRBV5-5,TRBJ2-7,ASSLSGGGPYEQY
TRBV28,TRBJ2-3,ASPPRTSGGLINTQY
TRBV18,TRBJ1-3,ASSPGQGDGNTIY
TRBV7-8,TRBJ2-2,ASSFSDSPTGELF
TRBV18,TRBJ2-5,ASSPRTGIKQETQY
TRBV25-1,TRBJ1-1,ASSSTANTEAF
TRBV6-5,TRBJ1-3,ASSYTGSSGNTIY
TRBV5-1,TRBJ2-1,ASSWSGGAIREQF
TRBV6-5,TRBJ2-3,ASSLTSGGDTQY
TRBV29-1,TRBJ1-2,SVEDLNRGYGYT
TRBV5-5,TRBJ1-6,ASSLVSISPLH
TRBV5-8,TRBJ1-2,ASSLTGVGGNYGYT
TRBV5-1,TRBJ2-3,ASSPSSGGAADTQY
TRBV12-3/TRBV12-4,TRBJ1-1,ASSLSLNTEAF
TRBV4-1,TRBJ1-6,ASSQDAWQGNSPLH
TRBV28,TRBJ2-7,ASSTTGTGGPYEQY
TRBV20-1,TRBJ2-2,SASLLVGAGTGELF
TRBV16,TRBJ2-2,ASSPLQGAITGELF
TRBV10-3,TRBJ2-1,AISASGGSGYEQF
TRBV7-2,TRBJ2-2,ASIHGGGLTGELF
TRBV28,TRBJ1-5,ASSFYTTGFNQPQH
TRBV7-9,TRBJ1-2,ASSSGGGYT
TRBV20-1,TRBJ2-7,SAAFRDEQY
TRBV19,TRBJ1-3,ASSIGGNFRAGNTIY
TRBV5-1,TRBJ2-2,ASSLVALTNTGELF
TRBV19,TRBJ1-5,ASSIRTTRVIEPQH
TRBV12-5,TRBJ1-2,ASGLRTGGGYGYT
TRBV3-1/TRBV3-2,TRBJ2-3,ASSHQRGYSDTQY
TRBV10-3,TRBJ2-5,AIQNGGAVQETQY
TRBV28,TRBJ1-5,ASRIQGSGNQPQH